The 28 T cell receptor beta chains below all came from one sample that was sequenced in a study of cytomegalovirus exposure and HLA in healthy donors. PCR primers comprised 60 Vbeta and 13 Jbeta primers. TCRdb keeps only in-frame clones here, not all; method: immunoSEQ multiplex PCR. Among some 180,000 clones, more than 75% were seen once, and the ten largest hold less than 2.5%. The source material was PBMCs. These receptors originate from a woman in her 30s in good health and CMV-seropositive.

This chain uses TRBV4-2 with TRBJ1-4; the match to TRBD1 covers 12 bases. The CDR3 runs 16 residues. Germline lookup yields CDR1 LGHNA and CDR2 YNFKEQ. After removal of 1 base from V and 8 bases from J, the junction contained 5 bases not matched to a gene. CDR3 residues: CASSQARDRGLEKLFF. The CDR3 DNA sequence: TGTGCCAGCAGCCAAGCCAGGGACAGGGGGCTGGAAAAACTGTTTTTT.

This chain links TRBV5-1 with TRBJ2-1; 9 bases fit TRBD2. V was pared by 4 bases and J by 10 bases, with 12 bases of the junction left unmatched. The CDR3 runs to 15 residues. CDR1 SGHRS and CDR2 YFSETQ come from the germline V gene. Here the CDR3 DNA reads TGCGCCAGCAGCCAGAGCGGGGGGTCCCGCAGGGAGCAGTTCTTC. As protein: CASSQSGGSRREQFF.

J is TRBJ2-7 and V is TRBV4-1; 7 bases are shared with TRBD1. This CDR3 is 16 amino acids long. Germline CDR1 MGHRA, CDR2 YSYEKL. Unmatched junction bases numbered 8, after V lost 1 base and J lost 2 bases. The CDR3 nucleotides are TGCGCCAGCAGCCAAGTTTGGGAGACAGGGACCTACGAGCAGTACTTC. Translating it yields CASSQVWETGTYEQYF.

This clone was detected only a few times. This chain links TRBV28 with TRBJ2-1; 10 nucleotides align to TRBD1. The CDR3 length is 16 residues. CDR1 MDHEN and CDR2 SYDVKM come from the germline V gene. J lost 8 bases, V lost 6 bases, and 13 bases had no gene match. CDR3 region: CASSTMGQGRGDEQFF. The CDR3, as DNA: TGTGCCAGCAGCACCATGGGACAGGGGAGAGGCGATGAGCAGTTCTTC. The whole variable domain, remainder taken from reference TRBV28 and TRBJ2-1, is DVKVTQSSRYLVKRTGEKVFLECVQDMDHENMFWYRQDPGLGLRLIYFSYDVKMKEKGDIPEGYSVSREKKERFSLILESASTNQTSMYLCASSTMGQGRGDEQFFGPGTRLTVL.

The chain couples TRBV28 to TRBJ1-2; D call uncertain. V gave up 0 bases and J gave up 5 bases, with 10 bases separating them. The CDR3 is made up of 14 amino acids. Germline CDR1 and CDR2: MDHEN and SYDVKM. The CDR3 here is CASSLWGWSYGYTF. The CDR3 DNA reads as TGTGCCAGCAGTTTATGGGGTTGGAGTTATGGCTACACCTTC.

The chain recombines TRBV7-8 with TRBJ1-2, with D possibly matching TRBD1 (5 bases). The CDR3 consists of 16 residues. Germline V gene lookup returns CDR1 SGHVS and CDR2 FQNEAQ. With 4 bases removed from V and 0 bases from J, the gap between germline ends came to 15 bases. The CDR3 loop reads CASSSVTGFANYGYTF. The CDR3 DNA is TGTGCCAGCAGCTCAGTAACAGGATTCGCTAACTATGGCTACACCTTC.

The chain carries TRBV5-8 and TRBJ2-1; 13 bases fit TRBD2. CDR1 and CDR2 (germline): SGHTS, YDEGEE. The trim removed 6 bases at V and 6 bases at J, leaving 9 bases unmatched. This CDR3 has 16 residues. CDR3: CASTPLAGGPGNEQFF. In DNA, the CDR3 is TGTGCCAGCACCCCACTAGCGGGGGGGCCTGGCAATGAGCAGTTCTTC. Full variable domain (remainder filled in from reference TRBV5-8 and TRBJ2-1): EAGVTQSPTHLIKTRGQQATLRCSPISGHTSVYWYQQALGLGLQFLLWYDEGEERNRGNFPPRFSGRQFPNYSSELNVNALELEDSALYLCASTPLAGGPGNEQFFGPGTRLTVL.

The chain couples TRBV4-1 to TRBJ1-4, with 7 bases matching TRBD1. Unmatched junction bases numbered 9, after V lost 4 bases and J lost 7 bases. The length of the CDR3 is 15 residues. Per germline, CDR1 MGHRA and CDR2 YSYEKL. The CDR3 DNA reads TGCGCCAGCAGCCGACTGACAGGGTTTGGTGAAAAACTGTTTTTT. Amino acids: CASSRLTGFGEKLFF.

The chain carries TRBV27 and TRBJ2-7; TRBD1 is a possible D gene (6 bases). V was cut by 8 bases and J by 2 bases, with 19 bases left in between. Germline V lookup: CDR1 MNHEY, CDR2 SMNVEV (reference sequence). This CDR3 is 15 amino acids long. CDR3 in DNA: TGTGCCAGCGGTCCTCCAGGGGCAGGGGCCTACGAGCAGTACTTC. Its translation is CASGPPGAGAYEQYF.

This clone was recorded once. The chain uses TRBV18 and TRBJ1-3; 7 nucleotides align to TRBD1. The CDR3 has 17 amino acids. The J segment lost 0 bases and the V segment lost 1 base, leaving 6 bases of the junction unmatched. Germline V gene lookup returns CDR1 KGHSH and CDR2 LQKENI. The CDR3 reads CASSPLRTGSSGNTIYF. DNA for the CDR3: TGTGCCAGCTCACCACTCCGGACAGGTAGCTCTGGAAACACCATATATTTT.

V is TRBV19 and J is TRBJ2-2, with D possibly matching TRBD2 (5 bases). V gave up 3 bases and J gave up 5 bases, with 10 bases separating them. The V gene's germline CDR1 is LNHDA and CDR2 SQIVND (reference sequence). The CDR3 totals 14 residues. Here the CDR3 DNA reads TGTGCCAGTAGTATCCGTGAGGGTACCGGGGAGCTGTTTTTT. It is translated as CASSIREGTGELFF.

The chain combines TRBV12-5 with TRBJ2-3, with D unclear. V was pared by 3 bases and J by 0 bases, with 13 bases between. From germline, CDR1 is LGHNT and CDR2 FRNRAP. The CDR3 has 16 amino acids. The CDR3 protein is CASGLGWSTSTDTQYF. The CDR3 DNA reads TGTGCTAGTGGTTTAGGATGGTCGACTAGCACAGATACGCAGTATTTT.

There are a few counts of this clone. For the CDR3, the DNA is TGTGCCAGCAGTAACAACAGGGGCTACACCTTC. This gives the protein CASSNNRGYTF. The gene calls are TRBV6-5 and TRBJ1-2; perhaps TRBD1 as D (5 bases). V dropped 5 bases and J dropped 8 bases, with 9 bases sitting between them. Germline lookup yields CDR1 MNHEY and CDR2 SVGAGI. The CDR3 totals 11 residues.

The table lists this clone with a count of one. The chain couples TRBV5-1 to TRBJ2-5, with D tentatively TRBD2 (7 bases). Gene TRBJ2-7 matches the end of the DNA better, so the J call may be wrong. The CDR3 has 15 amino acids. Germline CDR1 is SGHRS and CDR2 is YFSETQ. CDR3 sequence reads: CASSRGATSSYEQYF. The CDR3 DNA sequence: TGCGCCAGCAGCCGGGGGGCGACGAGCTCCTACGAGCAGTACTTC.

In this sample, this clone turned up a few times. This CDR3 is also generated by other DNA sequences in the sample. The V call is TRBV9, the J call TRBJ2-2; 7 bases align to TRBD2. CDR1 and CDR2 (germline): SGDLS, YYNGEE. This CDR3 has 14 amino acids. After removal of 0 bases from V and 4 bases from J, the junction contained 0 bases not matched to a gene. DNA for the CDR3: TGTGCCAGCAGCGTAGGGGGGGGCACCGGGGAGCTGTTTTTT. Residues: CASSVGGGTGELFF.

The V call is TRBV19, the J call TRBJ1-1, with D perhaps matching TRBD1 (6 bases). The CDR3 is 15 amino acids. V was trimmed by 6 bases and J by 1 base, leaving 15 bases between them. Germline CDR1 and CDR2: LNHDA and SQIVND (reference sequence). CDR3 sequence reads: CASSPMDSKNTEAFF. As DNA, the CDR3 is TGTGCCAGTAGCCCAATGGACAGCAAGAACACTGAAGCTTTCTTT.

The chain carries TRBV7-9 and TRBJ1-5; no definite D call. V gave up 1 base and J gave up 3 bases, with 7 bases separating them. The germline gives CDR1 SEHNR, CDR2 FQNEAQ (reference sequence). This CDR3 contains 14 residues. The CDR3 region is CASSLEGVNQPQHF. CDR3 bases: TGTGCCAGCAGCTTAGAAGGAGTCAATCAGCCCCAGCATTTT.

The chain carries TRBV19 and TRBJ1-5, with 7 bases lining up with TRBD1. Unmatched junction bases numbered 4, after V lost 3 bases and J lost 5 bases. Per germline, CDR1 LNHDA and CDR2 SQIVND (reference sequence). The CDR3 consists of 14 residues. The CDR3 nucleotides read TGTGCCAGTAGTATCCGGGACAGTGATCAGCCCCAGCATTTT. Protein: CASSIRDSDQPQHF.

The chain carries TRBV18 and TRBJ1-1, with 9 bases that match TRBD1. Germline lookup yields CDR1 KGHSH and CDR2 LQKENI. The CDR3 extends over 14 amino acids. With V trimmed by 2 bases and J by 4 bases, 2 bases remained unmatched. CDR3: CASSPRDRVTEAFF. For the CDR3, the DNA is TGTGCCAGCTCACCAAGGGACAGGGTCACTGAAGCTTTCTTT.

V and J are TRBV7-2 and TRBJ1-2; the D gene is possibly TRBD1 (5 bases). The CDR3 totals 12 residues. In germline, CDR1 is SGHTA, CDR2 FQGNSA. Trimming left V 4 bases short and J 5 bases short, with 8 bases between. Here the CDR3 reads CASSYQGYGYTF. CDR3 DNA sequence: TGTGCCAGCAGCTATCAGGGATATGGCTACACCTTC.

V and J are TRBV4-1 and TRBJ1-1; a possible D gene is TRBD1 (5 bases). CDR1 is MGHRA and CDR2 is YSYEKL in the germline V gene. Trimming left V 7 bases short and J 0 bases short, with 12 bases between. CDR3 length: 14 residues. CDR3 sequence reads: CASTIDSLNTEAFF. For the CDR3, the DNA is TGCGCCAGCACTATTGACAGCTTGAACACTGAAGCTTTCTTT.

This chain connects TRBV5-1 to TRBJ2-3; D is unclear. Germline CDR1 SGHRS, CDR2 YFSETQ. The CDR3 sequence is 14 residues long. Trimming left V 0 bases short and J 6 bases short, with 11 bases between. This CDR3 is CASSLDSKKDTQYF. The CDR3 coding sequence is TGCGCCAGCAGCTTGGACAGTAAAAAGGATACGCAGTATTTT.

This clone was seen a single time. The CDR3 DNA sequence: TGTGCCAGCAGCCTAGGACTAGGTCCCCTTAATGAGCAGTTCTTC. Encoded protein: CASSLGLGPLNEQFF. The chain uses TRBV9 and TRBJ2-1; 7 bases fit TRBD2. V dropped 4 bases and J dropped 7; count of bases not matched to a gene: 11. Germline CDR1 is SGDLS and CDR2 is YYNGEE. CDR3 length: 15 amino acids.

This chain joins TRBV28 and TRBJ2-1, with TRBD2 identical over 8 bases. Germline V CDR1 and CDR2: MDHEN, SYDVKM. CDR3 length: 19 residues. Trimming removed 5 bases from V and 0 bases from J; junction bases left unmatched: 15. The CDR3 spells CASSPDGAGGRSSYNEQFF. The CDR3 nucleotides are TGTGCCAGCAGTCCCGATGGCGCGGGGGGCCGAAGCTCCTACAATGAGCAGTTCTTC.

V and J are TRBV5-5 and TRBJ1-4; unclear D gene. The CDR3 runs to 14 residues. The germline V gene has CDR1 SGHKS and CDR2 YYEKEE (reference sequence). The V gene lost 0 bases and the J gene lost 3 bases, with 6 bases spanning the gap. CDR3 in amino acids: CASSLEPANEKLFF. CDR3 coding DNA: TGTGCCAGCAGCTTGGAGCCGGCTAATGAAAAACTGTTTTTT.

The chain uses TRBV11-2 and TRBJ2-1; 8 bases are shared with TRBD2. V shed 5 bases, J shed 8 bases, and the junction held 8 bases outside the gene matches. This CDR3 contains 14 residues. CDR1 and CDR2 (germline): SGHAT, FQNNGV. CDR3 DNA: TGTGCCAGCAGCCGAGCGGGGGTATTAGATGAGCAGTTCTTC. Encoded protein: CASSRAGVLDEQFF.

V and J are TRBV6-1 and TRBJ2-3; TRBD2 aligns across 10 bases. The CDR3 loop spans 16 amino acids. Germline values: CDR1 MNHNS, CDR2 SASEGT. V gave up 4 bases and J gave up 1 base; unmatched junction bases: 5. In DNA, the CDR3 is TGTGCCAGCAGTGGTGGCCTAGCGGGGGGCACAGATACGCAGTATTTT. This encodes CASSGGLAGGTDTQYF.

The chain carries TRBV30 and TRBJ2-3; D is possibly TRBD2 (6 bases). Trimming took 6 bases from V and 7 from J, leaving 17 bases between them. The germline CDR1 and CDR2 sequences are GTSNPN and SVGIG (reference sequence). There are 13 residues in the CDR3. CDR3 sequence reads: CACAGVGLNTQYF. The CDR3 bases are TGTGCCTGTGCCGGAGTGGGACTTAATACGCAGTATTTT.